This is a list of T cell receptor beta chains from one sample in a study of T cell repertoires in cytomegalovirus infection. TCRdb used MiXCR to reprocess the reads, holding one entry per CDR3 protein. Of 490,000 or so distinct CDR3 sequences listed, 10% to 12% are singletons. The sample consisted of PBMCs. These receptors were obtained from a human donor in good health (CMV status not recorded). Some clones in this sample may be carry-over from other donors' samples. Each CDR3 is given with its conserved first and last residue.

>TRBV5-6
CASSTSGRLSYEQYF
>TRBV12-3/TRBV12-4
CASSLRLGFEAFF
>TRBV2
CASSAFHILNPNTDTQYF
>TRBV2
CASSTNRGNQPQHF
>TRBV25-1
CASSESIAGVDTQYF
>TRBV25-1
CASSEATGVGRKLFF
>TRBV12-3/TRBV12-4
CASSFGTVNMNTEAFF
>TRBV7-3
CASSLTRDTQETQYF
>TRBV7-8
CASSLARGSGLHNEQFF
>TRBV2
CASSHKSMGGNQPQHF
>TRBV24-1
CATSDRGAGETQYF
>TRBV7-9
CASSLAWTGGDSPLHF
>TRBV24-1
CATSDPVGLTGANVLTF
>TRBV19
CASRDGTDSYEQYF
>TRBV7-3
CASSQPKNTEAFF
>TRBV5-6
CASSAGRSDQPQHF
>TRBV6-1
CASSELSGRTSNTGELFF
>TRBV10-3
CAISDGVTGELFF
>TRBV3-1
CASSQPSGSKNIQYF
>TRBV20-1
CSALWELQGTQYF
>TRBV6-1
CASSWRTGKRNYNEQFF
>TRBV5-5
CASSDRAGGQPQHF
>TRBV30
CAWSVTGGGDTEAFF
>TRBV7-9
CASSLDGAGVPQFF
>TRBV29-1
CSVRKPGQGLNNEQFF
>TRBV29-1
CSVARGSNYGYTF
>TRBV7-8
CASSRVLVIGETQYF
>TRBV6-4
CASSRDRNVYGYTF
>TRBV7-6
CASSLGGTANGYTF
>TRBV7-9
CASSPEYSNQPQHF
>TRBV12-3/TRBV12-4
CATSLGFYGYTF
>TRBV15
CATSRYQGPEAFF
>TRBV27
CASFKGVFGGGNTGELFF
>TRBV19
CASSADRGGTEAFF
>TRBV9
CASSVALGLSSGANVLTF
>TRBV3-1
CASSRIYEQYF
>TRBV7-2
CASSSTGVAGVSGTQYF
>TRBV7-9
CASSSWTGMDIQYF
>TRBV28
CASLRRRSTRNTEAFF
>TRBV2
CASRSGLTNYGYTF
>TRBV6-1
CASSSPSGAYEQYF
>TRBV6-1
CASSEAGGSQYF
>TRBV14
CASSPLSGYNEQFF
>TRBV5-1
CASSFREDPSDTQYF
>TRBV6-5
CASSGDGPRKKLFF
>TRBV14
CASSLTGTGRYYEQYF
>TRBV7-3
CASSLGGQGSTGELFF
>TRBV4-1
CASSQDRGGYGYTF
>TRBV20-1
CSALTPSGTSGETQYF
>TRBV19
CASRDSSFRETQYF
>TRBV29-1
CSVVGQETQYF
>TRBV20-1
CSAPRETYGYTF
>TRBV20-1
CSARDGYNTEAFF